This T cell receptor beta chain was sequenced for a study of cytomegalovirus exposure and HLA in healthy donors. Germline V CDR1 and CDR2: SGHVS, FQNEAQ. The CDR3 spans 13 residues. Trimming removed 5 bases from V and 4 bases from J, with 11 bases in between. The repertoire was sequenced with immunoSEQ multiplex PCR; TCRdb's copy has only in-frame clones and lacks some. The table shows roughly 70,000 clones, with about 95% occurring only once. The source of this sequence is a man in his late teens or twenties in good health and CMV-seronegative. The rearrangement uses TRBV7-8 and TRBJ1-2; D remains unclear. The sequenced material came from PBMCs. CDR3 nucleotides: TGTGCCAGCAGCCCCGGCGGCCCCTATGGCTACACCTTC. It codes for CASSPGGPYGYTF.